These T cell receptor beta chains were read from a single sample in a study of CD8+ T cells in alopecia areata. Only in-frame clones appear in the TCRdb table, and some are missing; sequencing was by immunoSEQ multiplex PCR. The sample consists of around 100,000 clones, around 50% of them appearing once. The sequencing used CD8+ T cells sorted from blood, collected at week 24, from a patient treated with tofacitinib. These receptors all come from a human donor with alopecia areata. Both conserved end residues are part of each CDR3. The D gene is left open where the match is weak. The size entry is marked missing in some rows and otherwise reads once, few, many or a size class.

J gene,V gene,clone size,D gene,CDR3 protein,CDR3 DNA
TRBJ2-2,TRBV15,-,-,CATSGAGTANTGELFF,TGTGCCACCAGCGGGGCCGGGACCGCTAACACCGGGGAGCTGTTTTTT
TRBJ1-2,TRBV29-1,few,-,CSVAGHRESLYGYTF,TGCAGCGTCGCAGGCCACAGGGAATCCCTCTATGGCTACACCTTC
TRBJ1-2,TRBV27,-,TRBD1,CASSLDRGAGYTF,TGTGCCAGCAGTTTAGACAGGGGAGCTGGCTACACCTTC
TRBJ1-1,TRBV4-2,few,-,CASNRENTEAFF,TGTGCCAGCAACAGAGAGAACACTGAAGCTTTCTTT
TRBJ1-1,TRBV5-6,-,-,CASSLAGQTMNTEAFF,TGTGCCAGCAGCTTGGCGGGGCAGACTATGAACACTGAAGCTTTCTTT
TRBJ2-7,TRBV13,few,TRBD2,CASSAGGFHEQYF,TGTGCCAGCAGCGCGGGGGGGTTTCACGAGCAGTACTTC
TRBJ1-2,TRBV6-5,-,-,CASSPGGYGYTF,TGTGCCAGCAGCCCGGGGGGCTATGGCTACACCTTC
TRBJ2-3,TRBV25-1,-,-,CASSELLGGGPDTQYF,TGTGCCAGCAGTGAACTGCTAGGAGGGGGCCCAGATACGCAGTATTTT
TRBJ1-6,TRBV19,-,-,CASRRGGSNSPLHF,TGTGCCAGTAGGCGCGGAGGATCCAATTCACCCCTCCACTTT
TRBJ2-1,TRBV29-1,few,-,CSVERPQHYNEQFF,TGCAGCGTTGAACGACCGCAACATTACAATGAGCAGTTCTTC
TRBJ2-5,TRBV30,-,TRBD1,CAWREGAGETQYF,TGTGCCTGGAGAGAGGGGGCGGGAGAGACCCAGTACTTC
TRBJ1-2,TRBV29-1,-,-,CSVEEPPPNDGYTF,TGCAGCGTTGAAGAACCGCCCCCGAATGATGGCTACACCTTC
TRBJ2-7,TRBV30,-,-,CAWSYLFPEQYF,TGTGCCTGGAGTTACCTTTTCCCGGAGCAGTACTTC
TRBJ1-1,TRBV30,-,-,CAWSPGNTEAFF,TGTGCCTGGAGTCCAGGGAACACTGAAGCTTTCTTT
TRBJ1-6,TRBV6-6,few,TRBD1,CASRPRDRFNSPLHF,TGTGCCAGCAGACCCCGGGACAGATTTAATTCACCCCTCCACTTT
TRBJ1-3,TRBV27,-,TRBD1,CASSLLGQGGNTIYF,TGTGCCAGCAGTTTATTAGGACAGGGAGGAAACACCATATATTTT
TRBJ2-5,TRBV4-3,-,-,CASSQDVEETQYF,TGCGCCAGCAGCCAAGACGTAGAGGAGACCCAGTACTTC
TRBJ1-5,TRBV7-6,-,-,CASSLVQVGQPQHF,TGTGCCAGCAGCTTAGTACAGGTTGGTCAGCCCCAGCATTTT
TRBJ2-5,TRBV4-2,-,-,CASSQDGREETQYF,TGTGCCAGCAGCCAAGATGGCAGAGAAGAGACCCAGTACTTC
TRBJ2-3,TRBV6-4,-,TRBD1,CASSAGTGGPDTQYF,TGTGCCAGCAGTGCCGGGACAGGGGGCCCAGATACGCAGTATTTT
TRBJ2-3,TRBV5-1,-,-,CASRGGDTQYF,TGCGCCAGCCGTGGGGGAGATACGCAGTATTTT
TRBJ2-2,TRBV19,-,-,CASSIWENTGELFF,TGTGCCAGTAGTATATGGGAGAACACCGGGGAGCTGTTTTTT